The TCR beta chain under discussion was sequenced for a study of human T cells and chemical hapten exposure. Study-wide points: While controls formed fewer of them, expanded TCRs formed significantly more large CDR3 similarity clusters.

Single cDNA molecules in the library carried unique molecular identifiers attached during preparation. TCRdb re-called the RACE reads through MiXCR, storing one row per CDR3 protein. This table holds roughly 360,000 distinct CDR3 sequences, approximately 5.1% found once. This clonotype has only a few counts. Its antigen is unknown. Time point given: patch test 1, 2 weeks after DPC sensitization. Treatment of the sample: therapeutic diphenylcyclopropenone sensitization with weekly scalp DPC. The sequence was obtained from a woman aged 50 to 65 with alopecia areata. Some clones in this sample may be carry-over from other donors' samples. The sequencing here drew on whole blood, taken in connection with sensitization to the hapten diphenylcyclopropenone (DPC).

CDR3: CASSPLRGPDTQYF. CDR3 nucleotides: TGTGCCAGCTCACCCCTGAGGGGGCCAGATACGCAGTATTTT. The chain combines TRBV18 with TRBJ2-3; 7 bases are a match to TRBD1. V gave up 3 bases and J gave up 4 bases; unmatched junction bases: 4. Germline assignment: CDR1 KGHSH and CDR2 LQKENI. This CDR3 has 14 amino acids.